These T cell receptor beta chains were read from a single sample in a study of T and B cells in COVID-19 patients. TCRdb re-called the multiplex PCR reads through MiXCR, storing one row per CDR3 protein. This sample carries a few thousand distinct CDR3 sequences, 25% to 30% of them seen once, and the ten largest clones take 10% to 15%. Sequenced input: blood. The receptors were sampled from a human donor with active COVID-19. CDR3s include the opening cysteine and the closing phenylalanine or tryptophan. D genes are given only for firm matches. Size tells how often a clone was seen (once, few, many) or the class of an expanded clone, and some rows leave it out.

d_gene	v_gene	j_gene	len	abundance	CDR3nt	CDR3aa
.	TRBV6-2/TRBV6-3	TRBJ2-5	13	medium-sized	TGTGCCAGCAGTTGGGGGACCTTAGAGACCCAGTACTTC	CASSWGTLETQYF
.	TRBV5-6	TRBJ2-5	12	medium-sized	TGTGCCAGCAGCCGGTTACAAGAGACCCAGTACTTC	CASSRLQETQYF
.	TRBV19	TRBJ2-7	10	medium-sized	TGTATGGACATCTCCTACGAGCAGTACTTC	CMDISYEQYF
.	TRBV7-2	TRBJ2-6	17	.	TGTGCCAGCAGCTTAGGCAGGGGGGTAACTGGGGCCAACGTCCTGACTTTC	CASSLGRGVTGANVLTF
.	TRBV19	TRBJ2-2	13	.	TGTGCCAGTAGTTCAGGGGGGGCCGGGGAGCTGTTTTTT	CASSSGGAGELFF
TRBD2	TRBV12-3/TRBV12-4	TRBJ2-3	15	.	TGTGCCAGCAGTTTACTAGCGGGAGGACCGGATACGCAGTATTTT	CASSLLAGGPDTQYF
TRBD2	TRBV19	TRBJ2-1	15	medium-sized	TGTGCCAGTAGCTCGAGCGGGAGACAGGCCAATGAGCAGTTCTTC	CASSSSGRQANEQFF
TRBD1	TRBV7-2	TRBJ2-1	14	medium-sized	TGTGCCAGCAGCTCAACCGGGACAGCAAATGAGCAGTTCTTC	CASSSTGTANEQFF
.	TRBV4-3	TRBJ2-1	14	few	TGCGCCAGCAGCCAAGACGGGAGAGGCGGTGAGCAGTTCTTC	CASSQDGRGGEQFF
TRBD1	TRBV24-1	TRBJ2-5	14	few	TGTGCCACCAGCGCCGGGACAGTGCAAGAGACCCAGTACTTC	CATSAGTVQETQYF
TRBD1	TRBV6-1	TRBJ1-3	16	medium-sized	TGTGCCAGCAGTTCAGGGGGAGCTAGGTCTGGAAACACCATATATTTT	CASSSGGARSGNTIYF
.	TRBV12-3/TRBV12-4	TRBJ1-1	14	once	TGTGCCAGCAGCGCGACAGGCCCTAACACTGAAGCTTTCTTT	CASSATGPNTEAFF
TRBD1	TRBV4-2	TRBJ2-5	16	.	TGTGCCAGCAGCCAACTTTGGACAGGGGAGTGGGAGACCCAGTACTTC	CASSQLWTGEWETQYF
TRBD1	TRBV29-1	TRBJ2-2	16	.	TGCAGCGTCTCTGCGGGACAGGGGGGAAACACCGGGGAGCTGTTTTTT	CSVSAGQGGNTGELFF
TRBD1	TRBV6-2/TRBV6-3	TRBJ1-1	16	.	TGTGCCAGCAGCCAGCATAAACAGGGGGCGGCCACTGAAGCTTTCTTT	CASSQHKQGAATEAFF